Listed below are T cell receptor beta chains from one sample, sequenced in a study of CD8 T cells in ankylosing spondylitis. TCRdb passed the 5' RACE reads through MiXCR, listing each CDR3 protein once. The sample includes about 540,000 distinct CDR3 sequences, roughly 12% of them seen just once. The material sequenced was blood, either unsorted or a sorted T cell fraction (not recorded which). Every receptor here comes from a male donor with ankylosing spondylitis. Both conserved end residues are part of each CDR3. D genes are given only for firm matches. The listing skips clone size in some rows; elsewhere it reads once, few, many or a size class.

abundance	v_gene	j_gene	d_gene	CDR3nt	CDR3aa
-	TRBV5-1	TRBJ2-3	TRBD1	TGCGCCAGCAGCTTGGATGCCCCGACAGGGGAGGATACGCAGTATTTT	CASSLDAPTGEDTQYF
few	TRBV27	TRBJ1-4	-	TGTGCCAGCGGCCCGGTGACAACTAATGAAAAACTGTTTTTT	CASGPVTTNEKLFF
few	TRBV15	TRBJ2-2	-	TGTGCCACCAGCAGAGACAGGGGGGGTTGGGACACCGGGGAGCTGTTTTTT	CATSRDRGGWDTGELFF
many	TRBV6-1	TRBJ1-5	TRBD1	TGTGCCAGCAGTGTGTCCGGGACAGGGGGCACTCAGCCCCAGCATTTT	CASSVSGTGGTQPQHF
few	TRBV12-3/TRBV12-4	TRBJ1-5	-	TGTGCCAGCAGCGGGACGGCTAGCAATCAGCCCCAGCATTTT	CASSGTASNQPQHF
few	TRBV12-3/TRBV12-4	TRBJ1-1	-	TGTGCCAGCAGTTTCCCAGCTTCGAACACTGAAGCTTTCTTT	CASSFPASNTEAFF
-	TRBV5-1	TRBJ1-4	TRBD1	TGCGCCAGCAGCCCGGGACAGGGGTTTAATGAAAAACTGTTTTTT	CASSPGQGFNEKLFF
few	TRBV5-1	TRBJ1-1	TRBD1	TGCGCCAGCAGCGAGGAAACCCGGGACAGGGCCATGAACACTGAAGCTTTCTTT	CASSEETRDRAMNTEAFF
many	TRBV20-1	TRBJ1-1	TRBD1	TGCAGTGCCGCGGACAGGGGGAACACTGAAGCTTTCTTT	CSAADRGNTEAFF
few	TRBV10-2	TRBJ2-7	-	TGCGCCAGCACCCCGGGGACGGGGTCCCCCGAGCAGTACTTC	CASTPGTGSPEQYF
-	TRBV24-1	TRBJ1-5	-	TGTGCCACCAGTGATTTAGTCAATCAGCCCCAGCATTTT	CATSDLVNQPQHF
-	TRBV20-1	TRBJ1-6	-	TGCAGTGCAAGCACCGGGCTCTATAATTCACCCCTCCACTTT	CSASTGLYNSPLHF
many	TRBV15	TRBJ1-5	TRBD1	TGTGCCACCAGCAGAGCTTCCGGGACAGGGGTTGGCAATCAGCCCCAGCATTTT	CATSRASGTGVGNQPQHF
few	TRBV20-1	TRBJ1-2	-	TGCAGTGCTGAGGTATACTATGGCTACACCTTC	CSAEVYYGYTF
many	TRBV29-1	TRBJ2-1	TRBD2	TGCAGCGTCCCGCTAGCGGGAGCGGCCCATGAGCAGTTCTTC	CSVPLAGAAHEQFF
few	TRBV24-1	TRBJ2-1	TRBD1	TGTGCCACCAGTGACCCGGGACAGAGCCACAATGAGCAGTTCTTC	CATSDPGQSHNEQFF
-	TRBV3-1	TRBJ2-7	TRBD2	TGTGCCAGCAGCCAAGATTGGGGAGCGGGACCCCTTTACGAGCAGTACTTC	CASSQDWGAGPLYEQYF
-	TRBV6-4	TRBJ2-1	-	TGTGCCAGCAGTGAGTATTCCAGGGCGGCCTACAATGAGCAGTTCTTC	CASSEYSRAAYNEQFF
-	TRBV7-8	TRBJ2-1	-	TGTGCCAGCAGCCCGATAGCAGCGGCGGGCAATGAGCAGTTCTTC	CASSPIAAAGNEQFF
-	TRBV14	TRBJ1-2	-	TGTGCCAGCAGCCAAAACAGCGAGGGCTACACCTTC	CASSQNSEGYTF
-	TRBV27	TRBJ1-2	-	TGTGCCAGCAGTCTCGAGAGGAACTATGGCTACACCTTC	CASSLERNYGYTF
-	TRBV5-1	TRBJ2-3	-	TGCGCCAGCAACCCAGGGTCGGAGGATACGCAGTATTTT	CASNPGSEDTQYF
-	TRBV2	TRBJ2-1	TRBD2	TGTGCCAGCAGTGAGACTAGCGGCCTACTCCTCTTC	CASSETSGLLLF
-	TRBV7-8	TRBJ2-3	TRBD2	TGTGCCAGCAGTCACGGGGGGTCAGATACGCAGTATTTT	CASSHGGSDTQYF
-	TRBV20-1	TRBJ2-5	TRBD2	TGCAGTGCTAGAACAGCGGGAGGAGAGACCCAGTACTTC	CSARTAGGETQYF
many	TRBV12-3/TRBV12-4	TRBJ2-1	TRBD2	TGTGCCAGCAGCCGAAGCGGGAGAATATCCTACAATGAGCAGTTCTTC	CASSRSGRISYNEQFF
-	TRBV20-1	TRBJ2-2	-	TGCAGTGCTAGTGCGGGGGCGGGCAGCACCGGGGAGCTGTTTTTT	CSASAGAGSTGELFF
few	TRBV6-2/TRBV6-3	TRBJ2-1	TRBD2	TGTGCCACTTCTGAAGATCTAGCGGGACGGGATGAGCAGTTCTTC	CATSEDLAGRDEQFF
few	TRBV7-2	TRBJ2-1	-	TGTGCCAGCACCCAGAGAGGGAGCTCCTACAATGAGCAGTTCTTC	CASTQRGSSYNEQFF
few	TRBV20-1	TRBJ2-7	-	TGCAGTGCTCCCCCTAGCCTAACCTACGAGCAGTACTTC	CSAPPSLTYEQYF
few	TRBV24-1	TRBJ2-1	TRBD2	TGTGCCACCAGTGATGGAGCTAGCGGGAGTTCCGCTGAGCAGTTCTTC	CATSDGASGSSAEQFF
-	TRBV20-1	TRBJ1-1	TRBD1	TGCAGTGCTAGGGTAGGACAGGGGGCCCAGTACACTGAAGCTTTCTTT	CSARVGQGAQYTEAFF
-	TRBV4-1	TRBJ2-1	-	TGCGCCAGCAGCCAAGACGGGAACTCCTACAATGAGCAGTTCTTC	CASSQDGNSYNEQFF